A single sample is the source of the 18 T cell receptor beta chains below, sequenced in a study of lymphopenia after photon versus proton radiotherapy. Clones were read by immunoSEQ multiplex PCR, and TCRdb kept only the in-frame ones, dropping some. Of more than 20,000 clones listed, around 85% were seen once; the top ten hold 5.2%. The sequenced sample was peripheral blood, obtained from a patient treated with photon-based radiotherapy. All receptors come from a man in his thirties or forties with gastric cancer.

V and J are TRBV21-1 and TRBJ2-5; TRBD1 is taken as the D call from the table, unchecked against the DNA. TRBV21-1 is designated a pseudogene. This CDR3 has 13 amino acids. CDR3 in DNA: TGTGCCAGCAGCAGACAGGTACCGGGGACCCAGTACTTC. This translates into CASSRQVPGTQYF.

The chain couples TRBV7-2 to TRBJ2-5; 8 nucleotides agree with TRBD2. After removal of 5 bases from V and 2 bases from J, the junction contained 4 bases not matched to a gene. This CDR3 has 14 residues. Germline CDR1 is SGHTA and CDR2 is FQGNSA. Here the CDR3 reads CASSQTSVQETQYF. CDR3 DNA sequence: TGTGCCAGCAGCCAGACTAGCGTACAAGAGACCCAGTACTTC.

This chain links TRBV10-2 with TRBJ2-3; no clear D gene. This CDR3 is built from 16 residues. V was pared by 2 bases and J by 7 bases, with 19 bases between. CDR1 and CDR2 from the germline V gene are WSHSY and SAAADI. CDR3 sequence reads: CASSEGESTYTNTQYF. CDR3 nucleotides: TGCGCCAGCAGTGAGGGGGAATCCACATATACAAATACGCAGTATTTT.

The chain is built from TRBV9 and TRBJ1-2; the D gene is possibly TRBD1 (5 bases). Germline loops: CDR1 SGDLS, CDR2 YYNGEE. The CDR3 has 12 amino acids. Trimming shortened V by 9 bases and J by 8 bases, and 17 bases separated the two germline ends. CDR3 loop: CATYRVGVGYTF. The CDR3 nucleotides are TGTGCCACCTATCGGGTGGGGGTCGGCTACACCTTC.

The rearrangement joins TRBV7-8 to TRBJ2-1; 7 positions agree with TRBD2. CDR3 size: 16 residues. Germline CDR1 and CDR2: SGHVS and FQNEAQ. The ends lost 4 bases at V and 1 base at J; junction bases unmatched: 7. The CDR3 DNA reads as TGTGCCAGCAGCTCGTTCCCGGGGGGATCCTACAATGAGCAGTTCTTC. Residues: CASSSFPGGSYNEQFF.

This rearrangement joins TRBV9 to TRBJ1-1, with a possible D match to TRBD1 (5 bases). The CDR3 loop spans 14 amino acids. Germline loops: CDR1 SGDLS, CDR2 YYNGEE. Trimming stripped 5 bases from V and 3 bases from J, with 14 bases between. CDR3 sequence: CASSGGGSHTEAFF. CDR3 in DNA: TGTGCCAGCAGTGGGGGGGGATCTCACACTGAAGCTTTCTTT.

The chain combines TRBV2 with TRBJ2-5, with D perhaps TRBD1 (6 bases). V lost 6 bases and J 11 bases, leaving 22 bases between the germline ends. The CDR3 runs 14 residues. CDR1 and CDR2 (germline): SNHLY, FYNNEI. Written as DNA, the CDR3 is TGTGCCAGCAGGTGGGGACATGGAGGAGAGGAGCAGTACTTC. Its translation is CASRWGHGGEEQYF.

V is TRBV20-1 and J is TRBJ2-7; no clear D gene. The V end lost 7 bases, the J end lost 2 bases, and 9 bases lay between the germline ends. The CDR3 is 11 residues long. The germline CDR1 and CDR2 sequences are DFQATT and SNEGSKA (reference sequence). The CDR3: CSVPRPYEQYF. In DNA, the CDR3 is TGCAGTGTCCCCAGGCCCTACGAGCAGTACTTC.

The chain couples TRBV5-6 to TRBJ1-5; D is undetermined. The V gene lost 0 bases and the J gene lost 4 bases, with 5 bases spanning the gap. CDR3 length: 13 amino acids. Germline V gene lookup returns CDR1 SGHDT and CDR2 YYEEEE. CDR3 coding DNA: TGTGCCAGCAGCTTGGTGGTTAATCAGCCCCAGCATTTT. Residues: CASSLVVNQPQHF. Combining the CDR3 with reference TRBV5-6 and TRBJ1-5 gives the whole variable domain DAGVTQSPTHLIKTRGQQVTLRCSPKSGHDTVSWYQQALGQGPQFIFQYYEEEERQRGNFPDRFSGHQFPNYSSELNVNALLLGDSALYLCASSLVVNQPQHFGDGTRLSIL.

This chain uses TRBV7-8 with TRBJ2-1, with 8 bases aligning to TRBD2. CDR3 length equals 17 residues. Unmatched junction bases numbered 6, after V lost 0 bases and J lost 2 bases. The germline V gene has CDR1 SGHVS and CDR2 FQNEAQ. This chain's CDR3 is CASSLATGGSPYNEQFF. CDR3 nucleotides: TGTGCCAGCAGCTTAGCGACGGGAGGGTCTCCCTACAATGAGCAGTTCTTC.

This clone was observed a few times. The V and J genes are TRBV2 and TRBJ1-3; D gene unclear. Germline V gene lookup returns CDR1 SNHLY and CDR2 FYNNEI. This CDR3 has 15 amino acids. V was cut by 4 bases and J by 0 bases, with 10 bases left in between. The CDR3 DNA follows: TGTGCCAGCAGTGGGTCCCGGCTCTCTGGAAACACCATATATTTT. It is translated as CASSGSRLSGNTIYF.

The rearrangement uses TRBV7-7 and TRBJ2-7; D possibly matches TRBD1 or TRBD2 (5 bases each). There are 13 residues in the CDR3. Germline-derived CDR1 and CDR2 are SSHAT and FNYEAQ (reference sequence). V lost 5 bases and J lost 0, with 8 bases in between. The CDR3 here is CASSPGASYEQYF. The CDR3 nucleotides are TGTGCCAGCAGCCCCGGGGCCTCCTACGAGCAGTACTTC.

J is TRBJ1-2 and V is TRBV5-1; the D gene is possibly TRBD1 (5 bases). Trimming shortened V by 0 bases and J by 6 bases, and 12 bases separated the two germline ends. CDR3 length equals 14 residues. Germline V gene lookup returns CDR1 SGHRS and CDR2 YFSETQ. The CDR3 loop is CASSLEGVFDGYTF. CDR3 nucleotides: TGCGCCAGCAGCTTGGAAGGGGTTTTCGATGGCTACACCTTC.

This chain links TRBV10-3 with TRBJ2-3, with D unresolved. CDR3 length: 17 amino acids. With 2 bases removed from V and 3 bases from J, the gap between germline ends came to 18 bases. Germline-derived CDR1 and CDR2 are ENHRY and SYGVKD. CDR3 in DNA: TGTGCCATCAGTGAGGGGCGTGGGGTAGATGGGACAGATACGCAGTATTTT. Translation: CAISEGRGVDGTDTQYF.

A few counts support this clone. The rearrangement joins TRBV11-3 to TRBJ2-1, with 10 bases fitting TRBD2. This CDR3 has 17 amino acids. Germline assignment: CDR1 SGHNT and CDR2 YENEEA. V dropped 0 bases and J dropped 3; count of bases not matched to a gene: 5. The CDR3 DNA reads TGTGCCAGCAGCTTAGAACTAGCGGGGTCACTCTACAATGAGCAGTTCTTC. Translated, it gives CASSLELAGSLYNEQFF.

The CDR3 nucleotides are TGTGCCAGCAGCTCCGTACAGGTATACACAGATACGCAGTATTTT. Translated, it gives CASSSVQVYTDTQYF. The V and J genes are TRBV5-6 and TRBJ2-3; perhaps TRBD1 as D (5 bases). Trimming pared 3 bases from V and 2 bases from J, leaving 13 bases between. This CDR3 comprises 15 residues. Germline-derived CDR1 and CDR2 are SGHDT and YYEEEE. The whole variable domain, filled in from reference TRBV5-6 and TRBJ2-3, reads DAGVTQSPTHLIKTRGQQVTLRCSPKSGHDTVSWYQQALGQGPQFIFQYYEEEERQRGNFPDRFSGHQFPNYSSELNVNALLLGDSALYLCASSSVQVYTDTQYFGPGTRLTVL.

V gene TRBV28 combines with J gene TRBJ1-4; a possible D gene is TRBD1 (6 bases). V dropped 6 bases and J dropped 5 bases, with 19 bases sitting between them. The CDR3 extends over 16 amino acids. Looked up from germline, CDR1 is MDHEN and CDR2 is SYDVKM. CDR3 in DNA: TGTGCCAGCAGCCAAATAGCCGGGACAAACAATGAAAAACTGTTTTTT. Residues: CASSQIAGTNNEKLFF.

The rearrangement links TRBV18 to TRBJ1-5; possible D gene TRBD1, 6 bases. V was trimmed by 6 bases and J by 0 bases, leaving 15 bases between them. The CDR3 is 16 residues long. In germline, CDR1 is KGHSH, CDR2 LQKENI. The CDR3 is CASSRGQTDSNQPQHF. DNA of the CDR3: TGTGCCAGCTCCCGGGGGCAGACAGATAGCAATCAGCCCCAGCATTTT.